Reported below is one TCR beta chain. As yet, its antigen is unknown. This sample is drawn from a study of T cell responses to AZD1222 COVID-19 vaccine. Study-wide points: Targeting of unmutated variant regions was reportedly seen in nearly half of spike-specific TCRs. A rise in Spike-specific TCR breadth and depth followed two AZD1222 doses. The number of AZD1222 recipients seropositive at baseline was only five to seven. All repertoire sampling was performed exclusively after the peak T cell response.

Germline CDR1 is DFQATT and CDR2 is SNEGSKA (reference sequence). Trimming pared 3 bases from V and 2 bases from J, leaving 19 bases between. CDR3 size: 16 residues. The protocol was immunoSEQ multiplex PCR, while the TCRdb copy is restricted to in-frame clones and leaves out a portion. Among 130,000 or so clones, about 92% were seen once, and the ten largest hold approximately 0.96%. V is TRBV20-1 and J is TRBJ1-2; tentatively, D is TRBD1 (6 bases). This specimen was peripheral blood, taken on day 0 of MenACWY control vaccination. The TCR sequence derives from an adult in good health. The CDR3 here is CSASNRVIGFNYGYTF. Written as DNA, the CDR3 is TGCAGTGCTAGTAACAGGGTAATAGGATTCAACTATGGCTACACCTTC.